The 12 T cell receptor beta chains below come from one sample, sequenced in a study of Graves' ophthalmopathy and Graves' hyperthyroidism. TCR beta CDR3 amplification used RNA transcripts. RT-PCR in the first round used HTBI primers; a second-round multiplex PCR followed. TCRdb recomputed calls from the multiplex PCR reads with MiXCR, one row per CDR3 protein. The data hold approximately 700,000 distinct CDR3 sequences, with roughly two fifths observed a single time. Sequencing input: peripheral blood. These receptors all stem from an adult man with Graves' ophthalmopathy.

This clonotype appeared a few times. The rearrangement uses TRBV24-1 and TRBJ2-6; 11 bases map to TRBD1. CDR1 is KGHDR, CDR2 SFDVKD, per germline. The trim removed 4 bases at V and 0 bases at J, leaving 7 bases unmatched. CDR3 size: 19 residues. CDR3 sequence reads: CATSDPGQGAGSGANVLTF. The CDR3 coding sequence is TGTGCCACCAGTGACCCAGGACAGGGGGCAGGCTCTGGGGCCAACGTCCTGACTTTC.

CDR3 bases: TGTGCCATCGAGGCAGGGGGCGCTTTCTGGGGCTACACCTTC. This sequence encodes CAIEAGGAFWGYTF. The chain combines TRBV10-3 with TRBJ1-2; 8 bases align to TRBD1. This CDR3 comprises 14 residues. Germline values: CDR1 ENHRY, CDR2 SYGVKD. J gave up 8 bases and V 8 bases, and 13 bases lay outside the gene matches.

The chain is built from TRBV5-4 and TRBJ2-3; weak D call: TRBD1 (6 bases). Germline V gives CDR1 SGHNT, CDR2 YYREEE (reference sequence). The V and J ends lost 0 bases and 0 bases respectively, with 11 bases between them. This CDR3 region has 16 residues. CDR3 DNA sequence: TGTGCCAGCAGCTTGGTCGCAGGGGTTAGCACAGATACGCAGTATTTT. As protein: CASSLVAGVSTDTQYF.

This clonotype has ten or more counts. This sequence joins TRBV7-9 and TRBJ2-5, with 9 bases lining up with TRBD1. V was clipped by 5 bases and J by 4 bases; unmatched bases: 5. Germline-derived CDR1 and CDR2 are SEHNR and FQNEAQ (reference sequence). The CDR3 spans 14 residues. In nucleotides, the CDR3 is TGTGCCAGCAGCCGCGGGACAGGGCGAGAGACCCAGTACTTC. Translating it yields CASSRGTGRETQYF.

The table lists this clonotype with many counts. This chain connects TRBV20-1 to TRBJ2-7; 7 positions agree with TRBD1. Per germline, CDR1 DFQATT and CDR2 SNEGSKA (reference sequence). The CDR3 contains 14 residues. V lost 6 bases and J lost 5; bases outside the gene matches: 13. The CDR3 DNA follows: TGCAGTGCGTCGGTCATTGACAGGGCCGACGAGCAGTACTTC. It is translated as CSASVIDRADEQYF.

The chain carries TRBV11-1 and TRBJ2-5; TRBD2 matches at 10 bases. Germline CDR1 and CDR2: SGHAT and FQDESV (reference sequence). Unmatched junction bases numbered 11, after V lost 5 bases and J lost 5 bases. The CDR3 is 16 amino acids. The CDR3 is CASSPDGTSVWETQYF. In DNA, the CDR3 is TGTGCCAGCAGCCCAGACGGGACTAGCGTGTGGGAGACCCAGTACTTC.

Comments on this clonotype: One end of the junction varies from germline; a read error may be responsible. The rearrangement uses TRBV20-1 and TRBJ1-2; D is unclear. Germline V lookup: CDR1 DFQATT, CDR2 SNEGSKA (reference sequence). The CDR3 sequence is 14 residues long. CDR3 region: CSAPRAGVNYAYTF. CDR3 DNA sequence: TGCAGTGCCCCTAGAGCAGGAGTTAACTATGCCTACACCTTC.

This clonotype was recorded a few times. This chain connects TRBV7-2 to TRBJ1-2; no definite D call. Trimming took 5 bases from V and 8 from J, leaving 18 bases between them. Per germline, CDR1 SGHTA and CDR2 FQGNSA. The CDR3 sequence is 14 residues long. CDR3 in DNA: TGTGCCAGCAGCCCAACGGACGGTAGTCCCGGCTACACCTTC. It encodes CASSPTDGSPGYTF.

This rearrangement joins TRBV20-1 to TRBJ2-7; tentatively, D is TRBD1 or TRBD2 (6 bases each). The DNA end favors TRBJ2-1, so the J call may be wrong. Per germline, CDR1 DFQATT and CDR2 SNEGSKA (reference sequence). This CDR3 contains 15 residues. The CDR3 region has the DNA TGCAGTGCTAGCGTGGCTGGGGGCCCGGGGGATGAGCAGTTCTTC. Translated, it gives CSASVAGGPGDEQFF.

The gene calls are TRBV14 and TRBJ2-6, with D possibly TRBD2 on 6 matching bases. CDR3 size: 17 residues. Germline CDR1 is SGHDN and CDR2 is FVKESK. V was clipped by 1 base and J by 0 bases, with 10 bases between them. In nucleotides, the CDR3 is TGTGCCAGCAGCCAAGTGGCGGGGAGCTCTGGGGCCAACGTCCTGACTTTC. It encodes CASSQVAGSSGANVLTF.

About this clonotype itself: Compared with germline, one end of the junction differs, possibly owing to a read error. The J gene is TRBJ1-1, the V gene TRBV24-1; D might be TRBD1 (6 bases). Germline lookup yields CDR1 KGHDR and CDR2 SFDVKD. The CDR3 is 9 residues long. CDR3 DNA sequence: TGTGCCACCAGTGACCCCGGGACATTT. It encodes CATSDPGTF.

The chain couples TRBV28 to TRBJ2-5, with TRBD1 matching over 7 bases. The CDR3 totals 14 residues. V lost 1 base to trimming and J lost 5 bases; unmatched junction nucleotides: 4. CDR1 and CDR2 from the germline V gene are MDHEN and SYDVKM. The CDR3 bases are TGTGCCAGCAGTTTATCCCGACAGGGTGAGACCCAGTACTTC. This codes for CASSLSRQGETQYF.